These 28 T cell receptor beta chains originate from one sample sequenced in a study of blood T cells in healthy people across ages. A second about 6 to 11 cycle PCR used barcoded and J-beta primers. TCRdb passed the 5' RACE reads through MiXCR, listing each CDR3 protein once. Here the sample spans hundreds of thousands of distinct CDR3 sequences, around half being singletons. Sequenced sample: blood. These receptors were collected from a woman aged 55-69 years in good health.

The V and J genes are TRBV20-1 and TRBJ2-5; TRBD2 matches at 7 bases. This CDR3 has 13 residues. CDR1 is DFQATT, CDR2 SNEGSKA, per germline (reference sequence). J lost 9 bases, V lost 2 bases, and 9 bases had no gene match. CDR3 sequence (DNA): TGCAGTGCTAGAACCCTAGGGAGGGAGGCCCAGTACTTC. It is translated as CSARTLGREAQYF.

This clonotype occurred many times. The genes are TRBV25-1 and TRBJ1-6; D gene unclear. Germline V gene lookup returns CDR1 MGHDK and CDR2 SYGVNS. This CDR3 contains 14 residues. Trimming shortened V by 2 bases and J by 4 bases, and 6 bases separated the two germline ends. The chain's CDR3 is CASSEPTYNSPLHF. DNA for the CDR3: TGTGCCAGCAGTGAACCTACTTATAATTCACCCCTCCACTTT.

V gene TRBV5-1 combines with J gene TRBJ2-3; TRBD2 matches 10 bases. The V segment lost 3 bases and the J segment 4 bases; nucleotides outside the gene matches: 5. This CDR3 region has 15 residues. CDR1 SGHRS and CDR2 YFSETQ come from the germline V gene. The CDR3 DNA reads as TGCGCCAGCAGCTCTAGCGGGAGCTTATCAGATACGCAGTATTTT. It encodes CASSSSGSLSDTQYF. Complete variable domain (other parts from reference TRBV5-1 and TRBJ2-3): KAGVTQTPRYLIKTRGQQVTLSCSPISGHRSVSWYQQTPGQGLQFLFEYFSETQRNKGNFPGRFSGRQFSNSRSEMNVSTLELGDSALYLCASSSSGSLSDTQYFGPGTRLTVL.

The CDR3 protein is CSARQGARDEQFF. As DNA, the CDR3 is TGCAGTGCTAGGCAGGGGGCGCGTGATGAGCAGTTCTTC. The rearrangement joins TRBV20-1 to TRBJ2-1, with 8 bases identical to TRBD1. V was clipped by 3 bases and J by 8 bases; unmatched bases: 6. This CDR3 is 13 amino acids long. The germline V gene encodes CDR1 DFQATT and CDR2 SNEGSKA (reference sequence).

The chain recombines TRBV9 with TRBJ2-1; the D is unclear. CDR1 is SGDLS and CDR2 is YYNGEE in the germline V gene. The length of the CDR3 is 14 residues. Trimming removed 6 bases at V and 9 bases at J, with 19 bases between. The CDR3 protein is CASNTTEIEREQFF. Here the CDR3 DNA reads TGTGCCAGCAACACGACCGAAATCGAACGTGAGCAGTTCTTC.

This rearrangement joins TRBV7-2 to TRBJ2-7; 7 bases are a match to TRBD2. Per germline, CDR1 SGHTA and CDR2 FQGNSA. This CDR3 contains 14 residues. After removal of 5 bases from V and 2 bases from J, the junction contained 6 bases not matched to a gene. The CDR3 spells CASSPPSGPYEQYF. The CDR3 DNA reads TGTGCCAGCAGCCCCCCTAGCGGCCCCTACGAGCAGTACTTC.

The V and J genes are TRBV7-2 and TRBJ2-1; D assignment may be TRBD1 or TRBD2 (6 bases each). This CDR3 spans 16 amino acids. Trimming took off 7 bases at V and 7 bases at J, with 23 bases between the two ends. Germline CDR1 SGHTA, CDR2 FQGNSA. The DNA of the CDR3 is TGTGCCAGCACTAAACGGGGGCCTCTCGGGGAGAATGAGCAGTTCTTC. This translates into CASTKRGPLGENEQFF.

The sample holds a few counts of this clonotype. CDR3 nucleotides: TGCAGTGCTTTCAGGGGGCGGAGGGGCTTGGACTATGGCTACACCTTC. This sequence encodes CSAFRGRRGLDYGYTF. The rearrangement joins TRBV20-1 to TRBJ1-2, with 8 positions matching TRBD1. Germline CDR1 reads DFQATT; CDR2 reads SNEGSKA (reference sequence). The CDR3 runs 16 residues. After removal of 5 bases from V and 3 bases from J, the junction contained 14 bases not matched to a gene.

This clonotype has only a few counts. V usage is TRBV7-9 and J usage is TRBJ2-5, with 8 nucleotides matching TRBD1. This CDR3 is 15 amino acids long. Germline loops: CDR1 SEHNR, CDR2 FQNEAQ (reference sequence). With V trimmed by 5 bases and J by 5 bases, 10 bases remained unmatched. The CDR3, as DNA: TGTGCCAGCAGCGGGTGGACAGGGCCAGGGGAGACCCAGTACTTC. It yields the protein CASSGWTGPGETQYF.

This clonotype was seen once. The chain is built from TRBV20-1 and TRBJ2-3; the D gene could be TRBD1 or TRBD2 (5 bases each). Germline lookup yields CDR1 DFQATT and CDR2 SNEGSKA (reference sequence). The CDR3 contains 15 residues. The V end lost 5 bases, the J end lost 2 bases, and 17 bases lay between the germline ends. The CDR3 sequence: CSAEGSADPTDTQYF. CDR3 nucleotide sequence: TGCAGTGCTGAGGGGAGCGCAGACCCCACAGATACGCAGTATTTT.

This clonotype was seen a handful of times. Being one base from a much bigger clone, this may be a read error. The genes are TRBV29-1 and TRBJ2-5; 9 bases are shared with TRBD1. J gave up 11 bases and V 5 bases, and 15 bases lay outside the gene matches. CDR3 length equals 14 residues. Germline CDR1 and CDR2: SQVTM and ANQGSEA. The CDR3 is CSVRPGTGSNEQYF. Written as DNA, the CDR3 is TGCAGCGTTCGTCCCGGGACAGGGTCCAATGAGCAGTACTTC.

This chain connects TRBV11-2 to TRBJ2-1; 7 bases match TRBD2. CDR1 is SGHAT and CDR2 is FQNNGV in the germline V gene. The V and J ends lost 0 bases and 3 bases, in that order; junction bases with no gene match: 8. CDR3 length: 17 amino acids. This CDR3 is CASSLEASGSFYNEQFF. DNA of the CDR3: TGTGCCAGCAGCTTAGAAGCTAGCGGAAGCTTCTACAATGAGCAGTTCTTC. Looking up the rest from reference TRBV11-2 and TRBJ2-1 gives the full variable domain: EAGVAQSPRYKIIEKRQSVAFWCNPISGHATLYWYQQILGQGPKLLIQFQNNGVVDDSQLPKDRFSAERLKGVDSTLKIQPAKLEDSAVYLCASSLEASGSFYNEQFFGPGTRLTVL.

In this sample, this clonotype turned up a few times. This CDR3 is CASSPGLAGGYSEQYF. The CDR3 nucleotides read TGTGCCAGCAGCCCGGGACTAGCGGGAGGGTATAGCGAGCAGTACTTC. This rearrangement joins TRBV9 to TRBJ2-7; 16 bases match TRBD2. V shed 4 bases and J 6 bases; nucleotides not matched to a gene: 7. The CDR3 is 16 amino acids. Germline assignment: CDR1 SGDLS and CDR2 YYNGEE.

This clonotype was detected a few times. CDR3 sequence reads: CASSRGEWGEQFF. The CDR3 nucleotides read TGTGCCAGCTCGCGCGGGGAGTGGGGTGAGCAGTTCTTC. The chain recombines TRBV7-9 with TRBJ2-1, with D perhaps matching TRBD2 (6 bases). Trimming cost V 8 bases and J 9 bases, with 17 bases left between them. CDR3 length equals 13 residues. Germline CDR1 SEHNR, CDR2 FQNEAQ (reference sequence).

This clonotype came up once. The V call is TRBV7-6, the J call TRBJ2-5; 7 nucleotides match TRBD1. Germline V gives CDR1 SGHVS, CDR2 FNYEAQ. The CDR3 has 15 amino acids. The V segment lost 5 bases and the J segment 1 base; nucleotides outside the gene matches: 7. The CDR3 region is CASSTRRTGQETQYF. Here the CDR3 DNA reads TGTGCCAGCAGCACAAGAAGGACAGGCCAAGAGACCCAGTACTTC.

The V call is TRBV7-2, the J call TRBJ1-5, with 8 bases aligning to TRBD1. Looked up from germline, CDR1 is SGHTA and CDR2 is FQGNSA. The CDR3 extends over 16 amino acids. V gave up 5 bases and J gave up 7 bases; unmatched junction bases: 13. Here the CDR3 reads CASSLDGQGSRQPQHF. The CDR3 region has the DNA TGTGCCAGCAGCCTCGACGGACAGGGTAGCAGACAGCCCCAGCATTTT.

Only a few counts were recorded for this clonotype. The chain uses TRBV11-3 and TRBJ2-2, with a possible D match to TRBD2 (6 bases). CDR3 size: 14 residues. V lost 6 bases to trimming and J lost 2 bases, with 10 bases between them. CDR1 is SGHNT, CDR2 YENEEA, per germline. The CDR3 DNA is TGTGCCAGCAGGGTAGCGGTAAACACCGGGGAGCTGTTTTTT. Translating gives CASRVAVNTGELFF.

The chain has TRBV20-1 and TRBJ2-1; D is ambiguous. Germline lookup yields CDR1 DFQATT and CDR2 SNEGSKA (reference sequence). Deletions cut 7 bases from V and 12 bases from J, with 16 bases between. The CDR3 covers 11 residues. This chain's CDR3 is CSGEGKDVQFF. In DNA, the CDR3 is TGCAGTGGGGAAGGGAAGGATGTGCAGTTCTTC.

This chain joins TRBV6-2 or TRBV6-3 and TRBJ2-5; D is perhaps TRBD2 (6 bases). The J call is doubtful: the DNA matches TRBJ2-7 better. The CDR3 consists of 14 residues. Per the germline V gene, CDR1 is MNHEY and CDR2 is SVGEGT. CDR3 residues: CASSPGLGVHEQYF. CDR3 sequence (DNA): TGTGCCAGCAGTCCGGGACTGGGCGTCCACGAGCAGTACTTC.

The chain employs TRBV5-1 and TRBJ2-1; 13 bases fit TRBD2. V was pared by 2 bases and J by 9 bases, with 5 bases of the junction left unmatched. Germline V gene lookup returns CDR1 SGHRS and CDR2 YFSETQ. CDR3 size: 15 residues. The CDR3 here is CASSLSGTSGTEQFF. The CDR3 DNA sequence: TGCGCCAGCAGCTTATCCGGGACTAGCGGGACTGAGCAGTTCTTC. The variable domain in full, with the rest retrieved from reference TRBV5-1 and TRBJ2-1, is KAGVTQTPRYLIKTRGQQVTLSCSPISGHRSVSWYQQTPGQGLQFLFEYFSETQRNKGNFPGRFSGRQFSNSRSEMNVSTLELGDSALYLCASSLSGTSGTEQFFGPGTRLTVL.

This clonotype turned up a few times. The rearrangement joins TRBV6-2 or TRBV6-3 to TRBJ2-5; 7 bases are shared with TRBD2. CDR3 length: 13 amino acids. CDR1 and CDR2 from the germline V gene are MNHEY and SVGEGT. V shed 8 bases, J shed 5 bases, and the junction held 8 bases outside the gene matches. The CDR3 DNA follows: TGTGCCAGCGAACAAGCGGGGAGGGAGACCCAGTACTTC. It is translated as CASEQAGRETQYF.

This clonotype was counted between two and nine times. This chain connects TRBV12-3 or TRBV12-4 to TRBJ1-6, with 9 bases aligning to TRBD1. CDR3 length: 15 amino acids. With V trimmed by 3 bases and J by 8 bases, 5 bases remained unmatched. The CDR3 bases are TGTGCCAGCAGTTTCTGGGACAGGGAAGATTCACCCCTCCACTTT. As protein: CASSFWDREDSPLHF.

The V and J genes are TRBV24-1 and TRBJ2-6; 8 bases align to TRBD1. The trim removed 4 bases at V and 3 bases at J, leaving 4 bases unmatched. Germline lookup yields CDR1 KGHDR and CDR2 SFDVKD. The CDR3 runs 16 residues. The CDR3 DNA reads TGTGCCACCAGTGAATACAGGGGGGATGGGGCCAACGTCCTGACTTTC. This codes for CATSEYRGDGANVLTF.

This clonotype came up a few times. This chain joins TRBV20-1 and TRBJ2-7, with D perhaps matching TRBD1 (5 bases). Trimming shortened V by 7 bases and J by 4 bases, and 11 bases separated the two germline ends. This CDR3 spans 11 amino acids. The germline V gene encodes CDR1 DFQATT and CDR2 SNEGSKA (reference sequence). The CDR3 DNA reads as TGCAGTGGCAGGGTCGGGTACGAGCAGTACTTC. It encodes CSGRVGYEQYF.

The chain uses TRBV2 and TRBJ2-6; D is perhaps TRBD2 (6 bases). The length of the CDR3 is 15 residues. In germline, CDR1 is SNHLY, CDR2 FYNNEI. Trimming removed 7 bases from V and 0 bases from J, with 10 bases in between. The CDR3 DNA reads as TGTGCCAGCAACGTGGGGGGCTCTGGGGCCAACGTCCTGACTTTC. This codes for CASNVGGSGANVLTF.

This clonotype showed up many times. The J gene is TRBJ2-7, the V gene TRBV29-1, with TRBD2 identical over 7 bases. The germline gives CDR1 SQVTM, CDR2 ANQGSEA. The CDR3 is 12 residues long. The V and J ends lost 4 bases and 4 bases, in that order; junction bases with no gene match: 4. CDR3 DNA: TGCAGCGTTGGAACTAGCGTGTACGAGCAGTACTTC. Amino acid sequence: CSVGTSVYEQYF.

Only a few counts were recorded for this clonotype. The junction departs from germline at one end; a sequencing error may be responsible. The J gene is TRBJ2-5, the V gene TRBV7-9; TRBD1 might be the D (6 bases). The CDR3 consists of 14 residues. Germline V gene sequence: CDR1 SEHNR, CDR2 FQNEAQ (reference sequence). CDR3 sequence reads: CASSWGAGEETQYF. In DNA, the CDR3 is TGTGCCAGCAGCTGGGGAGCAGGGGAAGAGACCCAGTACTTT. The whole variable domain, remainder taken from reference TRBV7-9 and TRBJ2-5, is DTGVSQNPRHKITKRGQNVTFRCDPISEHNRLYWYRQTLGQGPEFLTYFQNEAQLEKSRLLSDRFSAERPKGSFSTLEIQRTEQGDSAMYLCASSWGAGEETQYFGPGTRLLVL.

This clonotype was seen only once. The chain uses TRBV14 and TRBJ2-2, with D unclear. V was shortened by 0 bases and J by 8 bases, with 7 bases between the two germline ends. Germline CDR1 is SGHDN and CDR2 is FVKESK. This CDR3 comprises 13 residues. CDR3 loop: CASSQDLEGELFF. The DNA for the CDR3 is TGTGCCAGCAGCCAAGACTTGGAAGGGGAGCTGTTTTTT. Supplemented by reference TRBV14 and TRBJ2-2, the full variable domain reads EAGVTQFPSHSVIEKGQTVTLRCDPISGHDNLYWYRRVMGKEIKFLLHFVKESKQDESGMPNNRFLAERTGGTYSTLKVQPAELEDSGVYFCASSQDLEGELFFGEGSRLTVL.